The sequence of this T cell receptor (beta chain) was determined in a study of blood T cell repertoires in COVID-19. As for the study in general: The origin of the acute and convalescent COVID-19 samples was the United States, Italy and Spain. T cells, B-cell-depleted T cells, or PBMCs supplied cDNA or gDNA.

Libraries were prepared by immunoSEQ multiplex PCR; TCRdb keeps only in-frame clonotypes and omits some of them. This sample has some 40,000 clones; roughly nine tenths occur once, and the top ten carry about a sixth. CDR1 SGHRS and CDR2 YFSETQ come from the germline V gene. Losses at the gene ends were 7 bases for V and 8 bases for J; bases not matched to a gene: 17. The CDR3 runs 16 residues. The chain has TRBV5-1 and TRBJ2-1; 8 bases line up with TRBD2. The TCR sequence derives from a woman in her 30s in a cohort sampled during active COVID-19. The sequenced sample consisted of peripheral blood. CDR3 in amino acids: CASEAGAGVGMYEQFF. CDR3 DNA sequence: TGCGCCAGCGAGGCCGGAGCGGGGGTTGGTATGTATGAGCAGTTCTTC.